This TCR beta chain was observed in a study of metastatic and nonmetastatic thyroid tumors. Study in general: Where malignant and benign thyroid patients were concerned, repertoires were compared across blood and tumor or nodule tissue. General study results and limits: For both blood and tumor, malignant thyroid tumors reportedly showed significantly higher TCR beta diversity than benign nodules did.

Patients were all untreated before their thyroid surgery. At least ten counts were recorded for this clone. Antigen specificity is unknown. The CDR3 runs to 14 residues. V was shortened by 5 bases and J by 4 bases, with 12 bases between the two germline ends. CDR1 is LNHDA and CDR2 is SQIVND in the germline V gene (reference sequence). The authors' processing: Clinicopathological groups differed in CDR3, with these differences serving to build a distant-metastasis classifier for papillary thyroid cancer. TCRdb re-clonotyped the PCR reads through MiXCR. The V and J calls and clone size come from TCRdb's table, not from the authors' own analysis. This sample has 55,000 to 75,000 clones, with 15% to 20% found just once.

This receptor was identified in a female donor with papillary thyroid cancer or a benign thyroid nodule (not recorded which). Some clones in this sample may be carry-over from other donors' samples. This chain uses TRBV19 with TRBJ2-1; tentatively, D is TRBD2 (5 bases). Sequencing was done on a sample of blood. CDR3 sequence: CASSWSPGYNEQFF. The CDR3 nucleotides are TGTGCCAGTAGTTGGTCTCCGGGATACAATGAGCAGTTCTTC.